A selection of T cell receptor beta chains follows, all from one sample in a study of graft-versus-host responses after intestinal transplantation. Their antigen targets remain unknown. Using immunoSEQ multiplex PCR, the repertoire was profiled, and TCRdb retains in-frame clones only, with some absent. The repertoire has 80,000 to 100,000 clones, 90% of them found once; the top ten carry approximately 0.11%. Material: unstimulated CD4+ T cells sorted from spleen or lymph node cells, obtained before intestinal transplant. The receptors originated from a human donor who received an intestinal transplant. The CDR3 runs from the conserved cysteine through the conserved F or W. A D gene is named only where the DNA matches it firmly. Some rows have no size entry. The others give once, few or many, or a class for an expanded clone.

abundance,d_gene,j_gene,v_gene,CDR3nt,CDR3aa
-,TRBD2,TRBJ2-1,TRBV7-3,TGTGCCAGCAGCCGACTAGCATCGTACAATGAGCAGTTCTTC,CASSRLASYNEQFF
few,-,TRBJ1-2,TRBV7-9,TGTGCCAGCAGCCCGGAGAATGGCTACACCTTC,CASSPENGYTF
-,TRBD1,TRBJ1-2,TRBV10-3,TGTGCCATCGGGGGAAACAGGGGCGCAACCTATGGCTACACCTTC,CAIGGNRGATYGYTF
-,TRBD2,TRBJ2-5,TRBV5-1,TGCGCCAGCACCCCAGGGACTAGCGGGGGGGCTAATTTCCAGCAGTACTTC,CASTPGTSGGANFQQYF
-,TRBD2,TRBJ2-1,TRBV5-4,TGTGCCAGCAGCTTCCCGGGACTAGACGGAAATGAGCAGTTCTTC,CASSFPGLDGNEQFF
-,-,TRBJ1-2,TRBV6-5,TGTGCCAGCAGTTCGGGACAACCCTCCGAGGGGTATGGCTACACCTTC,CASSSGQPSEGYGYTF
-,-,TRBJ2-1,TRBV6-5,TGTGCCAGCAGTTACTCTCAGGGCGCGCGCGAGCAGTTCTTC,CASSYSQGAREQFF
once,TRBD2,TRBJ2-5,TRBV7-2,TGTGCCAGCAGCTTAGAGCGGGGGGGCGGGACCCAGTACTTC,CASSLERGGGTQYF
-,-,TRBJ1-2,TRBV5-1,TGCGCCAGCGACCCCAGGGGAGAGGGTGGCTACACCTTC,CASDPRGEGGYTF
-,-,TRBJ1-2,TRBV4-1,TGCGCCAGCAGCCAAGATGGGCTGTACTATGGCTACACCTTC,CASSQDGLYYGYTF
-,TRBD1,TRBJ1-6,TRBV10-3,TGTGCCATCAGTGAGTCCACAGGGGGTTCACCCCTCCACTTT,CAISESTGGSPLHF
-,TRBD1,TRBJ1-6,TRBV2,TGTGCCAGCAGTGAATATGAGGGGGCAGGGAGCTCCTATAATTCACCCCTCCACTTT,CASSEYEGAGSSYNSPLHF
-,-,TRBJ2-2,TRBV7-3,TGTGCCAGCAGCTCGCAGGGCCTCGGGGAGCTGTTTTTT,CASSSQGLGELFF
-,TRBD1,TRBJ2-5,TRBV7-8,TGTGCCAGCAGCCCGGACAGGGCGTGGGAGACCCAGTACTTC,CASSPDRAWETQYF
-,TRBD1,TRBJ1-2,TRBV11-1,TGTGCCAGCAGCTTAGGGGACAGGGCCGACGGCTACACCTTC,CASSLGDRADGYTF
-,TRBD1,TRBJ1-4,TRBV7-6,TGTGCCAGCAGCCCATGGGCCGGGACAGGGGTGCGTGTGGAACTGTTTTTT,CASSPWAGTGVRVELFF